This T cell receptor beta chain was found in a study of blood T cell repertoires in COVID-19. Study-level background: Sources were T cells, B-cell-depleted T cells, or PBMCs; the material itself was cDNA or gDNA.

In the original processing: Quantification of nucleated cells was approximated via reference gene primer amplification. The protocol was immunoSEQ multiplex PCR, while the TCRdb copy is restricted to in-frame clones and leaves out a portion. V, J and clone size derive from that table, while D and trimming were established from the DNA sequence. The sample consists of some 140,000 clones, about three quarters of them appearing once. Looked up from germline, CDR1 is MNHNS and CDR2 is SASEGT. V was cut by 3 bases and J by 8 bases, with 5 bases left in between. The CDR3 consists of 11 residues. V is TRBV6-1 and J is TRBJ2-1; D unresolved. The specimen sequenced was peripheral blood. The TCR sequence derives from an elderly man with acute or convalescent COVID-19. CDR3 sequence reads: CASSEEHEQFF. The CDR3 coding sequence is TGTGCCAGCAGTGAGGAGCATGAGCAGTTCTTC.